This T cell receptor beta chain was retrieved from a study of CD8+CD57+ T cells in acquired aplastic anemia. This clonotype has at least ten counts. What it binds is unknown. This CDR3 region has 16 residues. CDR1 is SQVTM, CDR2 ANQGSEA, per germline. Losses at the gene ends were 6 bases for V and 10 bases for J; bases not matched to a gene: 17. Study results and caveats: Comparison of patients with controls identified around 31 shared CD8+ CDR3 sequences. CD8+ Simpson's diversity showed no significant patient-control difference.

The study profiled TCR beta VDJ and CDR3 using genomic DNA as template. MiXCR, run by TCRdb on the reads, gives a single entry per CDR3 protein. The sample holds roughly 180,000 distinct CDR3 sequences, approximately 45% seen once. The V call is TRBV29-1, the J call TRBJ2-1, with 11 bases that match TRBD2. The sample comprised sorted CD4+, CD8+, or CD8+CD57+ T cells (not recorded which) from PBMCs. This receptor was obtained from a human donor in good health. The CDR3, as DNA: TGCAGCGTCGGAATGGCACTGGGACTAGCGGACACCGAGCAGTTCTTC. As protein: CSVGMALGLADTEQFF.